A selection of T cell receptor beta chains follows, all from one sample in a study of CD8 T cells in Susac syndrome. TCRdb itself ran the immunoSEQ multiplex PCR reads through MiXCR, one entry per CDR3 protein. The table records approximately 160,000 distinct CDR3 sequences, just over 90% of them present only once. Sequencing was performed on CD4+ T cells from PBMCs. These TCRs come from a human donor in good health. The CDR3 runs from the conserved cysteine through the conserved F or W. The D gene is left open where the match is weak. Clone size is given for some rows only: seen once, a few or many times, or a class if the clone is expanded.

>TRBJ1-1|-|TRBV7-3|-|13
TGTGCCAGCAGTTTCCAACGCGGGACTGAAGCTTTCTTT
CASSFQRGTEAFF
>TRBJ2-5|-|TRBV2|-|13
TGTGCCAGCAGTCTAAGTCCTGGTGAGACCCAGTACTTC
CASSLSPGETQYF
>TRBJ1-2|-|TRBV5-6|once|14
TGTGCCAGCAGCTTGGGTCCAGGGGTGTGGGGCTACACCTTC
CASSLGPGVWGYTF
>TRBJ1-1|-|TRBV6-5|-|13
TGTGCCAGCATCGGCAGGGGATTCACTGAAGCTTTCTTT
CASIGRGFTEAFF
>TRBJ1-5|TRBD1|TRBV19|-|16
TGTGCCAGTAGCCCCAGGACAGGGGTTAGCAATCAGCCCCAGCATTTT
CASSPRTGVSNQPQHF
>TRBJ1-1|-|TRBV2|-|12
TGTGCCAGCAGTGAAGGGGGAGTTGGAGCTTTCTTT
CASSEGGVGAFF
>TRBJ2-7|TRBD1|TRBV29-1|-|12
TGCAGCGGGGGACAGGTTATTCACGAGCAGTACTTC
CSGGQVIHEQYF
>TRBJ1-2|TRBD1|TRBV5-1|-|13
TGCGCCAGCGGACAGGGTGAGGCGCCCGGCTACACCTTC
CASGQGEAPGYTF
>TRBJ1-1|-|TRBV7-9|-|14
TGTGCCAGCAGCATAGGGATCCCGAACACTGAAGCTTTCTTT
CASSIGIPNTEAFF
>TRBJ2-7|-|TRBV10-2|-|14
TGCGCCAGCCGCACCTCCGGGCCGAGAACCGAGCAGTACTTC
CASRTSGPRTEQYF
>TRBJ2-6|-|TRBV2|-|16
TGTGCCAGCAGTCCGACAGCGATGGGTGGGGCCAACGTCCTGACTTTC
CASSPTAMGGANVLTF
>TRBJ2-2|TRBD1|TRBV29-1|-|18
TGCAGCGTTACGCCGGGACAGGGGGAGTCCGCGAACACCGGGGAGCTGTTTTTT
CSVTPGQGESANTGELFF
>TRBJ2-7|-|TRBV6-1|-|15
TGTGCCAGCAACGAGTCACATCTACCCCACTACGAGCAGTACTTC
CASNESHLPHYEQYF
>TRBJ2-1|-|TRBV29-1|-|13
TGCAGCGTTGTGAGACAACAGAACAATGAGCAGTTCTTC
CSVVRQQNNEQFF
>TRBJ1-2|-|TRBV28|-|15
TGTGCCAGCAGGTTAGGGGGGACGGAACACTATGGCTACACCTTC
CASRLGGTEHYGYTF
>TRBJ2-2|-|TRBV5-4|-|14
TGTGCCAGCAGACCCCGTGCGAACACCGGGGAGCTGTTTTTT
CASRPRANTGELFF
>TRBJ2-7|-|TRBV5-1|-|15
TGCGCCAGCAGCTTAGGGTCGGGCCATTCCGGCGAGCAGTACTTC
CASSLGSGHSGEQYF
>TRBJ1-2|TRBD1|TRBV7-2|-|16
TGTGCCAGCAGCAACAGGGGGAGCCCAATTAACTATGGCTACACCTTC
CASSNRGSPINYGYTF
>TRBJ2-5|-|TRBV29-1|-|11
TGCAGCGTTGTAGGCCAAGAGACCCAGTACTTC
CSVVGQETQYF
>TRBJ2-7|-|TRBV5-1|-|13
TGCGCCAGCAGCCCCGACGGAACCTACGAGCAGTACTTC
CASSPDGTYEQYF
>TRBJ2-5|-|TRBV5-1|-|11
TGCGCCAGCAGCTTGGAAAAGACCCAGTACTTC
CASSLEKTQYF
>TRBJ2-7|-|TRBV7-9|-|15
TGTGCCAGCAGCCTCTCGGGGGGCACATCCTACGAGCAGTACTTC
CASSLSGGTSYEQYF
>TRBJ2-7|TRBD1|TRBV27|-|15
TGTGCCAGCAGTTTATCGGGACAGGGGACTTACGAGCAGTACTTC
CASSLSGQGTYEQYF
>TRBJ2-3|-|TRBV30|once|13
TGTGCCAACCGGGCTAGCCGCACAGATACGCAGTATTTT
CANRASRTDTQYF
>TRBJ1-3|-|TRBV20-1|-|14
TGCAGTGCTAGAGATCTGGGAATTGGAAACACCATATATTTT
CSARDLGIGNTIYF